A single TCR beta chain is shown here with its context. This CDR3 comprises 15 residues. CDR1 is MNHNS, CDR2 SASEGT, per germline. The V gene lost 1 base and the J gene lost 5 bases, with 14 bases spanning the gap. This entry is derived from a study of glioma-infiltrating T cells after dendritic cell vaccination. The assay was immunoSEQ multiplex PCR, and TCRdb's table has in-frame clones only and misses some. Among roughly 96,000 clones listed, approximately 81% were seen once. This sequence was found in a human donor with glioblastoma. The chain joins TRBV6-1 to TRBJ1-1; D is undetermined. Sequences were derived from blood, sampled before dendritic cell vaccination. In nucleotides, the CDR3 is TGTGCCAGCAGTGAAGTGGCAGGACTTACGACTGAAGCTTTCTTT. Translated, it gives CASSEVAGLTTEAFF.